This T cell receptor beta chain was profiled in a study of cytomegalovirus exposure and HLA in healthy donors. Study-wide points: It was in a later analysis that TCR association rates were seen to vary by HLA locus, highest for DRB1 and lowest for HLA-C.

About this clone: Its antigen remains unidentified.

The germline gives CDR1 MNHEY, CDR2 SVGAGI. This CDR3 has 16 residues. Trimming took off 3 bases at V and 0 bases at J, with 11 bases between the two ends. All the people who gave samples were healthy bone marrow donors. Primers included in the PCR were 60 Vbeta and 13 Jbeta primers. The table came from immunoSEQ multiplex PCR; TCRdb's copy has only in-frame clones and leaves some out. The repertoire holds about 120,000 clones, around 87% seen once, with about 1.7% in the top ten. The specimen was PBMCs. The TCR sequence derives from a man in his forties or fifties in good health and CMV-seronegative. The chain links TRBV6-5 to TRBJ2-2; D may be TRBD1 (6 bases). The CDR3 here is CASSYRQVTNTGELFF. In DNA, the CDR3 is TGTGCCAGCAGTTATCGACAGGTGACGAACACCGGGGAGCTGTTTTTT.